This T cell receptor (beta chain) was identified in a study of cytomegalovirus exposure and HLA in healthy donors. This clone was detected only a few times. At one end, the junction sequence differs from germline, possibly due to a read error. PCR amplification relied on 60 Vbeta primers (plus 13 Jbeta primers). Measured with immunoSEQ multiplex PCR; TCRdb has only the in-frame clones, and not every one. The table shows 90,000 to 150,000 clones, with around 77% occurring only once. Germline CDR1 and CDR2: SQVTM and ANQGSEA. The CDR3 is made up of 17 amino acids. The chain couples TRBV29-1 to TRBJ2-6; 8 bases line up with TRBD1. This sequence was found in a man between 18 and 29 years old in good health and CMV-seropositive. The specimen was PBMCs. In DNA, the CDR3 is TGCAGCGTTGAATTGGTCTACAGGGGGGCTGGGGCCAACGGCCTGACTTTC. Translated: CSVELVYRGAGANGLTF.